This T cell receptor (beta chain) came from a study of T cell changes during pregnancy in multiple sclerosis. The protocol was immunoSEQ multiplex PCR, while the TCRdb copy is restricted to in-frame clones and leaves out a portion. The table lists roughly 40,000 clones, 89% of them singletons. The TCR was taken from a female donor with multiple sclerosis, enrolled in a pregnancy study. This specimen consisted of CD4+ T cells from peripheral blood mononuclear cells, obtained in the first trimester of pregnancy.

The CDR3 reads CASSSLAGGSGANVLTF. The CDR3 DNA follows: TGCGCCAGCAGCTCCCTAGCGGGAGGATCTGGGGCCAACGTCCTGACTTTC. V usage is TRBV5-1 and J usage is TRBJ2-6; TRBD2 aligns across 11 bases. J lost 1 base, V lost 3 bases, and 3 bases had no gene match. Germline CDR1 SGHRS, CDR2 YFSETQ. CDR3 length equals 17 residues.